One sample yielded the 21 T cell receptor beta chains listed below, sequenced in a study of blood T cells in healthy people across ages. A sample-barcoded 5' primer and a J-beta primer mix were used in a second PCR of about 6 to 11 cycles. TCRdb fed the 5' RACE reads into MiXCR, producing one record per CDR3 protein. The sample has 700,000 or so distinct CDR3 sequences, approximately 40% seen once; the top ten hold about 30%. The source material was blood. All receptors come from an older man in good health.

This clonotype was recorded at least ten times. The CDR3 DNA is TGCAGCGCCCTACTGGGGGGAGGCCGCTACGAGCAGTACTTC. It translates to CSALLGGGRYEQYF. This sequence joins TRBV29-1 and TRBJ2-7, with D perhaps TRBD2 (6 bases). Per the germline V gene, CDR1 is SQVTM and CDR2 is ANQGSEA. Trimming shortened V by 7 bases and J by 3 bases, and 19 bases separated the two germline ends. This CDR3 comprises 14 residues.

This clonotype was found many times. V gene TRBV18 combines with J gene TRBJ1-6; 7 bases agree with TRBD1. Germline lookup yields CDR1 KGHSH and CDR2 LQKENI. The CDR3 covers 14 residues. After removal of 6 bases from V and 7 bases from J, the junction contained 6 bases not matched to a gene. The CDR3 spells CASSLRDSNSPLHF. The CDR3 nucleotides read TGTGCCAGCTCCCTCCGGGACAGCAATTCACCCCTCCACTTT.

This clonotype appeared a few times. The chain links TRBV27 to TRBJ2-6; 11 nucleotides align to TRBD1. The CDR3 has 17 residues. The germline V gene has CDR1 MNHEY and CDR2 SMNVEV (reference sequence). V lost 6 bases, J lost 1 base, and 5 bases stayed unmatched. The CDR3 DNA reads TGTGCCAGCAGGGGACAGGGGGGACGGTCTGGGGCCAACGTCCTGACTTTC. Its protein is CASRGQGGRSGANVLTF.

The J gene is TRBJ2-7, the V gene TRBV20-1; D is perhaps TRBD2 (5 bases). This CDR3 comprises 15 residues. The germline V gene has CDR1 DFQATT and CDR2 SNEGSKA (reference sequence). V shed 1 base and J shed 4 bases, with 17 bases lying between them. The CDR3 bases are TGCAGTGCTAGAGCTCCGACTGGGCTAGCTTACGAGCAGTACTTC. It is translated as CSARAPTGLAYEQYF.

This chain joins TRBV3-1 and TRBJ2-5, with TRBD1 identical over 7 bases. The CDR3 sequence is 14 residues long. V trimming: 0 bases; J trimming: 7 bases; junction bases outside the gene matches: 5. Germline CDR1 LGHDT, CDR2 YNNKEL (reference sequence). The CDR3 sequence is CASSQDRGYRTQYF. The DNA for the CDR3 is TGTGCCAGCAGCCAAGACAGGGGGTATAGGACCCAGTACTTC.

The chain recombines TRBV20-1 with TRBJ2-1, with a weak D call TRBD1 (5 bases). The CDR3 contains 14 residues. The V end lost 5 bases, the J end lost 0 bases, and 11 bases lay between the germline ends. Germline V CDR1 and CDR2: DFQATT, SNEGSKA (reference sequence). The CDR3 sequence is CSAQDRTSYNEQFF. The CDR3 nucleotides read TGCAGTGCTCAAGACAGAACCTCCTACAATGAGCAGTTCTTC.

The rearrangement uses TRBV6-2 or TRBV6-3 and TRBJ1-1, with 8 bases aligning to TRBD1. CDR3 length equals 15 residues. Germline V gene lookup returns CDR1 MNHEY and CDR2 SVGEGT. V shed 5 bases, J shed 4 bases, and the junction held 9 bases outside the gene matches. CDR3 protein: CASSPATGDSTEAFF. The DNA of the CDR3 is TGTGCCAGCAGTCCCGCGACAGGGGACAGCACTGAAGCTTTCTTT.

To note about this clonotype: A read error may explain this, as a much larger clone is one base away. The chain is built from TRBV4-3 and TRBJ1-3; D is unresolved. This CDR3 region has 17 residues. Germline V CDR1 and CDR2: LGHNA, YSLEER. CDR3 loop: CASSQEEARNSGNTVYF. DNA for the CDR3: TGCGCCAGCAGCCAAGAAGAGGCGCGGAACTCTGGAAACACCGTATATTTT.

This chain connects TRBV15 to TRBJ1-1, with 10 nucleotides matching TRBD1. This CDR3 has 15 residues. Germline CDR1 is LNHNV and CDR2 is YYDKDF (reference sequence). The junction had 12 bases not matched to a gene; V was cut back by 4 bases and J by 10 bases. The CDR3: CATSMRQGAHRGAFF. As DNA, the CDR3 is TGTGCCACCAGCATGCGACAGGGGGCACATCGAGGAGCTTTCTTT.

The chain carries TRBV4-2 and TRBJ2-1; a possible D gene is TRBD1 (5 bases). The V gene's germline CDR1 is LGHNA and CDR2 YNFKEQ. Between the trimmed V and J ends, which lost 1 base and 4 bases, there was a span of 11 bases. The CDR3 loop spans 15 amino acids. CDR3 in amino acids: CASSQGEDTYNEQFF. CDR3 nucleotide sequence: TGTGCCAGCAGCCAAGGTGAGGACACTTACAATGAGCAGTTCTTC.

The chain uses TRBV5-1 and TRBJ2-5; no clear D. Trimming took off 1 base at V and 2 bases at J, with 18 bases between the two ends. Germline CDR1 is SGHRS and CDR2 is YFSETQ. This CDR3 spans 17 amino acids. Here the CDR3 DNA reads TGCGCCAGCAGCTTGAGTGTGACCTCCCGTTTGCAAGAGACCCAGTACTTC. It encodes CASSLSVTSRLQETQYF.

The chain carries TRBV7-9 and TRBJ2-3; the D gene could be TRBD1 or TRBD2 (6 bases each). Germline CDR1 reads SEHNR; CDR2 reads FQNEAQ (reference sequence). CDR3 length equals 16 residues. V lost 5 bases and J lost 2, with 17 bases in between. Here the CDR3 DNA reads TGTGCCAGCAGCCTAGGGGGGTTATCAGCCACAGATACGCAGTATTTT. Translated: CASSLGGLSATDTQYF.

This clonotype appeared many times. The chain joins TRBV4-1 to TRBJ2-7; D remains unclear. V was shortened by 0 bases and J by 2 bases, with 11 bases between the two germline ends. Germline V lookup: CDR1 MGHRA, CDR2 YSYEKL. The CDR3 is 15 amino acids. The CDR3 sequence: CASSQDNVGPYEQYF. The CDR3 DNA is TGCGCCAGCAGCCAAGATAACGTCGGTCCCTACGAGCAGTACTTC.

The chain combines TRBV6-5 with TRBJ1-1, with D possibly matching TRBD1 (5 bases). The V gene lost 6 bases and the J gene lost 4 bases, with 15 bases spanning the gap. The germline V gene encodes CDR1 MNHEY and CDR2 SVGAGI. The CDR3 runs to 14 residues. CDR3 sequence reads: CASRPPAGRTEAFF. CDR3 DNA: TGTGCCAGCAGACCCCCGGCGGGGCGCACTGAAGCTTTCTTT.

The J gene is TRBJ2-2, the V gene TRBV27, with TRBD1 identical over 10 bases. Germline V gene data show CDR1 as MNHEY and CDR2 as SMNVEV (reference sequence). V shed 4 bases, J shed 6 bases, and the junction held 8 bases outside the gene matches. The length of the CDR3 is 16 residues. The CDR3, as DNA: TGTGCCAGCAGTTCACTCACCGGGACAGGGGCCGGGGAGCTGTTTTTT. Protein product: CASSSLTGTGAGELFF.

This rearrangement joins TRBV4-1 to TRBJ2-7; 8 bases are shared with TRBD2. The CDR3 length is 15 residues. J was trimmed by 7 bases and V by 3 bases; bases with no gene match: 11. Germline lookup yields CDR1 MGHRA and CDR2 YSYEKL. The CDR3 region is CASSQLSAGVGEQYF. The DNA of the CDR3 is TGCGCCAGCAGCCAGCTCTCAGCGGGAGTCGGTGAGCAGTACTTC.

This clonotype has only a few counts. The chain uses TRBV5-6 and TRBJ2-5; 7 bases line up with TRBD2. Germline loops: CDR1 SGHDT, CDR2 YYEEEE. V was pared by 7 bases and J by 1 base, with 10 bases of the junction left unmatched. The CDR3 is made up of 15 amino acids. The CDR3 DNA reads as TGTGCCAGCGCCCGGAAAGCGGGGCTCCAAGAGACCCAGTACTTC. Protein product: CASARKAGLQETQYF.

The chain couples TRBV2 to TRBJ1-2; tentative D call: TRBD1 (5 bases). V was shortened by 0 bases and J by 4 bases, with 12 bases between the two germline ends. Germline CDR1 is SNHLY and CDR2 is FYNNEI. The CDR3 runs to 15 residues. CDR3 protein: CASSEAGQGGYGYTF. DNA for the CDR3: TGTGCCAGCAGTGAAGCCGGGCAGGGTGGCTATGGCTACACCTTC.

In regard to this clonotype: This clone may be a read error of a much larger clone one base away. The genes are TRBV3-1 and TRBJ2-3; D is possibly TRBD2 (6 bases). V lost 4 bases, J lost 3 bases, and 23 bases lay in between. The CDR3 extends over 18 amino acids. CDR1 and CDR2 (germline): LGHDT, YNNKEL (reference sequence). The CDR3 reads CASSRDSAGLGGTDTQYF. The CDR3 DNA reads as TGTGCCAGCAGCCGAGACTCCGCGGGCCTCGGAGGGACAGATACGCAGTATTTT.

Details on this clonotype: A junction boundary mismatches the germline segment, possibly from a read error. The gene calls are TRBV6-6 and TRBJ2-7; the match to TRBD2 covers 8 bases. This CDR3 has 16 residues. Germline V gene sequence: CDR1 MNHNY, CDR2 SVGAGI (reference sequence). CDR3 amino acids: CASTQGLSGISYVQYF. In DNA, the CDR3 is TGTGCCAGCACTCAAGGTCTTAGCGGGATCTCCTACGTGCAGTACTTC.

Notes on this clonotype: It may be a read error: a sequence one base away is much more abundant. This chain connects TRBV20-1 to TRBJ2-7; no firm D call. The V gene's germline CDR1 is DFQATT and CDR2 SNEGSKA (reference sequence). The CDR3 extends over 13 amino acids. V lost 0 bases to trimming and J lost 5 bases, with 11 bases between them. This CDR3 reads CSARENVLNEQYF. As DNA, the CDR3 is TGCAGTGCTAGAGAGAATGTACTAAACGAGCAGTACTTC.